The rows below give T cell receptor beta chains drawn from one sample of a study of blood T cell repertoires in COVID-19. Some clones are missing from TCRdb's copy, which holds only in-frame ones; the method was immunoSEQ multiplex PCR. The sample holds 250,000 to 350,000 clones, around 89% seen once. The specimen was peripheral blood. These receptors all come from a young man who had recovered from COVID-19. The CDR3 runs from the conserved cysteine through the conserved F or W. D genes are given only for firm matches. Clone size appears in some rows only: once, few, many, or a class for an expanded clone.

v_call	j_call	d_call	clone_size	cdr3_aa	cdr3_nt
TRBV4-2	TRBJ2-7	TRBD2	few	CASSQGLAGSYEQYF	TGTGCCAGCAGCCAAGGACTAGCGGGGAGCTACGAGCAGTACTTC
TRBV9	TRBJ2-1	TRBD2	.	CASSATGGSYNEQFF	TGTGCCAGCAGCGCCACGGGAGGGTCCTACAATGAGCAGTTCTTC
TRBV2	TRBJ2-6	.	.	CASSSQLSGANVLTF	TGTGCCAGCAGTTCGCAGTTGTCTGGGGCCAACGTCCTGACTTTC
TRBV7-2	TRBJ2-7	TRBD2	.	CASSFGGVLLYEQYF	TGTGCCAGCAGCTTTGGGGGGGTCCTCCTCTACGAGCAGTACTTC
TRBV5-6	TRBJ1-1	.	.	CASGAGGWNTEAFF	TGTGCCAGCGGGGCGGGGGGCTGGAACACTGAAGCTTTCTTT
TRBV20-1	TRBJ2-7	.	.	CSASTGVEQYF	TGCAGTGCTAGCACGGGAGTGGAGCAGTACTTC
TRBV2	TRBJ1-2	.	.	CASSEEGIANYGYTF	TGTGCCAGCAGTGAAGAGGGGATCGCTAACTATGGCTACACCTTC
TRBV27	TRBJ1-2	.	.	CASSSGAWGDVYGYTF	TGTGCCAGCAGTTCCGGAGCATGGGGGGATGTTTATGGCTACACCTTC
TRBV5-1	TRBJ2-7	.	.	CASSLEGRAYEQYF	TGCGCCAGCAGCTTGGAAGGCAGGGCCTACGAGCAGTACTTC
TRBV19	TRBJ2-1	TRBD1	.	CASSIEVRGLDNEQFF	TGTGCCAGTAGTATAGAGGTCAGGGGGCTCGACAATGAGCAGTTCTTC
TRBV18	TRBJ2-6	.	.	CASSPIQSSGANVLTF	TGTGCCAGCTCACCAATACAGTCCTCTGGGGCCAACGTCCTGACTTTC
TRBV19	TRBJ2-7	.	.	CASSNGGPYEQYF	TGTGCCAGTAGTAACGGGGGGCCCTACGAGCAGTACTTC
TRBV5-1	TRBJ1-1	.	.	CASSLAPGALTEAFF	TGCGCCAGCAGCTTGGCCCCAGGGGCATTAACTGAAGCTTTCTTT
TRBV29-1	TRBJ1-2	TRBD1	.	CSGQGAGGYTF	TGCAGCGGACAGGGGGCAGGTGGCTACACCTTC
TRBV9	TRBJ1-5	.	.	CASSQGGPGSNQPQHF	TGTGCCAGCAGCCAAGGGGGTCCCGGTAGCAATCAGCCCCAGCATTTT
TRBV15	TRBJ1-2	TRBD1	.	CATSRDGTGGSEDYGYTF	TGTGCCACCAGCAGAGATGGGACAGGGGGCTCCGAGGACTATGGCTACACCTTC
TRBV6-4	TRBJ2-1	TRBD2	.	CASNQKGTSGKDNEQFF	TGTGCCAGCAATCAGAAGGGGACTAGCGGGAAAGATAATGAGCAGTTCTTC
TRBV6-2/TRBV6-3	TRBJ2-3	TRBD1	.	CASSSGRTGPKRQDTQYF	TGTGCCAGCAGCTCTGGCCGGACAGGACCTAAGCGCCAAGATACGCAGTATTTT
TRBV15	TRBJ2-7	.	.	CATSRYDSSYEQYF	TGTGCCACCAGCAGATACGACTCGTCCTACGAGCAGTACTTC
TRBV19	TRBJ2-2	TRBD2	.	CASSKAGWGLAYTGELFF	TGTGCCAGTAGTAAAGCGGGATGGGGACTAGCGTACACCGGGGAGCTGTTTTTT
TRBV7-3	TRBJ2-1	TRBD2	.	CASSPPSGRALRSLEFF	TGTGCCAGCAGCCCGCCTAGCGGGAGGGCTCTGAGGTCCCTAGAGTTCTTC
TRBV6-5	TRBJ2-4	.	.	CASSYSYRVNIQYF	TGTGCCAGCAGTTACTCCTACAGGGTGAACATTCAGTACTTC
TRBV6-2/TRBV6-3	TRBJ1-2	.	many	CASSYPGQSSYGYTF	TGTGCCAGCAGTTACCCCGGACAGTCCTCGTATGGCTACACCTTC
TRBV3-1/TRBV3-2	TRBJ2-2	.	.	CASSLDPYGAGELFF	TGTGCCAGCAGTCTGGACCCGTACGGGGCCGGGGAGCTGTTTTTT
TRBV5-1	TRBJ2-2	.	once	CASSFYGGELFF	TGCGCCAGCAGCTTCTATGGCGGGGAGCTGTTTTTT
TRBV18	TRBJ1-3	.	.	CASSPQSGSNTIYF	TGTGCCAGCTCACCACAATCGGGGTCAAACACCATATATTTT
TRBV4-1	TRBJ2-5	.	.	CASSQVQFIETQYF	TGCGCCAGCAGCCAAGTACAGTTCATCGAGACCCAGTACTTC
TRBV19	TRBJ1-1	TRBD1	.	CASSRGQGAGEAFF	TGTGCCAGTAGTAGGGGACAGGGGGCAGGTGAAGCTTTCTTT
TRBV6-2/TRBV6-3	TRBJ2-5	.	.	CASSPGDGQETQYF	TGTGCCAGCAGTCCGGGGGACGGTCAAGAGACCCAGTACTTC
TRBV13	TRBJ2-3	TRBD2	few	CASAGSSGGDTQYF	TGTGCCAGCGCGGGTTCTAGCGGGGGAGATACGCAGTATTTT
TRBV10-2	TRBJ2-7	TRBD1	.	CASAPDRTYEQYF	TGCGCCAGCGCTCCGGACAGGACCTACGAGCAGTACTTC
TRBV18	TRBJ1-2	.	.	CASSPLNYGYTF	TGTGCCAGCTCACCTCTGAACTATGGCTACACCTTC
TRBV4-2	TRBJ2-1	.	.	CASSQDTGSEGHEQFF	TGTGCCAGCAGCCAAGATACCGGAAGCGAGGGCCATGAGCAGTTCTTC
TRBV7-9	TRBJ1-6	TRBD1	.	CASSLKQGNVNSPLHF	TGTGCCAGCAGCCTAAAACAGGGGAATGTTAATTCACCCCTCCACTTT
TRBV7-9	TRBJ1-1	.	.	CASSHRGTEAFF	TGTGCCAGCAGCCACCGGGGGACTGAAGCTTTCTTT
TRBV24-1	TRBJ2-5	.	.	CATSDSGGVRETQYF	TGTGCCACCAGTGATTCGGGGGGCGTCAGGGAGACCCAGTACTTC
TRBV6-1	TRBJ2-7	.	.	CASSARQVSSSYEQYF	TGTGCCAGCAGTGCCAGACAGGTCTCTAGCTCCTACGAGCAGTACTTC
TRBV18	TRBJ2-7	TRBD1	.	CASSPGTTGPYEQYF	TGTGCCAGCTCACCGGGAACGACAGGGCCCTACGAGCAGTACTTC
TRBV18	TRBJ1-1	.	.	CASSPPGGVYTEAFF	TGTGCCAGCTCACCACCGGGGGGGGTTTACACTGAAGCTTTCTTT
TRBV15	TRBJ1-5	TRBD1	.	CATSRSGGAGQPQHF	TGTGCCACCAGCAGGTCAGGGGGCGCAGGTCAGCCCCAGCATTTT
TRBV9	TRBJ1-2	.	once	CASSETAGGHGYTF	TGTGCCAGCAGCGAGACAGCGGGCGGACATGGCTACACCTTC
TRBV7-2	TRBJ2-1	TRBD2	once	CASSTSATSGYNEQFF	TGTGCCAGCAGCACTAGTGCGACTAGCGGATACAATGAGCAGTTCTTC
TRBV7-9	TRBJ1-2	TRBD1	.	CASSLPVSGQGHGYTF	TGTGCCAGCAGCTTACCTGTAAGCGGACAGGGCCATGGCTACACCTTC
TRBV13	TRBJ1-2	TRBD1	few	CASSSRQGYGYTF	TGTGCCAGCAGCTCAAGACAGGGCTATGGCTACACCTTC
TRBV19	TRBJ2-3	.	.	CASSILDGTDTQYF	TGTGCCAGTAGTATACTAGACGGCACAGATACGCAGTATTTT
TRBV5-1	TRBJ1-1	.	.	CASSPPRMNTEAFF	TGCGCCAGCAGCCCCCCGCGAATGAACACTGAAGCTTTCTTT
TRBV30	TRBJ2-7	.	few	CAARTDLTYEQYF	TGTGCCGCGAGGACAGACCTAACCTACGAGCAGTACTTC
TRBV7-9	TRBJ2-2	TRBD1	.	CASSLPGQGWTGELFF	TGTGCCAGCAGCCTCCCGGGACAGGGGTGGACCGGGGAGCTGTTTTTT
TRBV7-7	TRBJ2-5	TRBD2	.	CASGTSITETQYF	TGTGCCAGTGGGACTAGCATTACGGAGACCCAGTACTTC
TRBV27	TRBJ2-1	TRBD2	.	CASRDSGSRDEQFF	TGTGCCAGCAGGGATAGCGGGAGTCGCGATGAGCAGTTCTTC